This TCR beta chain was retrieved from a study of cytomegalovirus exposure and HLA in healthy donors. Study outcomes and limitations: The authors considered a cluster of highly shared sequence variants likely to be a sequencing artifact.

This clone showed up just once. Its target is unknown. Primers: 60 Vbeta forward and 13 Jbeta reverse. The method was immunoSEQ multiplex PCR; TCRdb's version includes in-frame clones alone and lacks a portion of them. The sample records 140,000 to 150,000 clones, 75% to 80% being singletons. The germline V gene has CDR1 MNHEY and CDR2 SMNVEV (reference sequence). Trimming cost V 8 bases and J 3 bases; bases outside gene matches: 16. The CDR3 length is 16 residues. The V gene is TRBV27, the J gene TRBJ2-7, with 7 bases matching TRBD1. This TCR came from a male donor in good health and CMV-seronegative. The sequenced sample consisted of PBMCs. CDR3 sequence: CASRSMDRRPYYEQYF. The CDR3 nucleotides read TGTGCCAGCCGCTCCATGGACAGGCGGCCCTACTACGAGCAGTACTTC.